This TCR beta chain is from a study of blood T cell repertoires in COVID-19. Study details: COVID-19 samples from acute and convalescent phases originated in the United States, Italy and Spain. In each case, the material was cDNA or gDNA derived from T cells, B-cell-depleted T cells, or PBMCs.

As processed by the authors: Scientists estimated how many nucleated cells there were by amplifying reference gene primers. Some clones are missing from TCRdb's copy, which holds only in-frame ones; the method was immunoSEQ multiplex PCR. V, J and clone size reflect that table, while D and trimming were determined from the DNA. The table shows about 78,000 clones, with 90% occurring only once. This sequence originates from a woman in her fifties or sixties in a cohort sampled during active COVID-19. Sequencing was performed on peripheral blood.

The CDR3 sequence is CASSSGQGGYEQYF. The CDR3 DNA sequence: TGTGCCAGCAGCTCGGGACAGGGAGGCTACGAGCAGTACTTC. The V call is TRBV9, the J call TRBJ2-7, with TRBD1 matching 9 bases. The CDR3 spans 14 residues. Germline values: CDR1 SGDLS, CDR2 YYNGEE. With 4 bases clipped from V and 3 bases from J, the junction kept 5 bases outside the gene matches.